This TCR beta chain was identified during a study of blood T cell repertoires in COVID-19. Profiling relied on immunoSEQ multiplex PCR, and the TCRdb table lists in-frame clones only, not all of them. In the table there are some 190,000 clones, approximately 85% of which are singletons. Germline loops: CDR1 ENHRY, CDR2 SYGVKD. Trimming removed 8 bases at V and 5 bases at J, with 14 bases between. CDR3 length: 13 amino acids. The TCR sequence derives from a man between 60 and 75 years old with acute or convalescent COVID-19. The chain carries TRBV10-3 and TRBJ2-3, with D maybe TRBD2 (6 bases). Specimen: peripheral blood. The chain's CDR3 is CAILRELGDTQYF. The CDR3 nucleotides are TGTGCCATCTTACGGGAGTTAGGAGATACGCAGTATTTT.